Listed below are T cell receptor beta chains from one sample, sequenced in a study of blood T cell repertoires in COVID-19. Repertoires were generated with immunoSEQ multiplex PCR, while TCRdb's copy carries only in-frame clones and drops some. The sample contains 210,000 or so clones, around four fifths of which appear only once. Sample: PBMCs or T cells enriched from blood (not recorded which). All receptors derive from a woman between 50 and 59 years old who had been exposed to COVID-19. Each CDR3 is given with its conserved first and last residue. Fields, in order: J gene, clone size, V gene, CDR3 protein. A clone size is listed for some rows: how often the clone was seen (once, few, many), or a class if it is expanded.

TRBJ1-1 | - | TRBV7-2 | CASSLLGGVTEAFF
TRBJ1-1 | - | TRBV18 | CASSGTGGTEAFF
TRBJ2-7 | once | TRBV27 | CASSFRGTSYEQYF
TRBJ1-1 | - | TRBV10-3 | CAISDFRDTEAFF
TRBJ1-4 | once | TRBV30 | CAWTVGEGGKLFF
TRBJ2-2 | - | TRBV10-1 | CASAGSATGELFF
TRBJ2-7 | - | TRBV29-1 | CSVGGDRRQYF
TRBJ1-1 | - | TRBV5-6 | CASSREFMNTEAFF
TRBJ1-5 | - | TRBV28 | CASSGNQPQHF
TRBJ2-2 | once | TRBV12-5 | CASGLPSGGAHTGELFF
TRBJ1-4 | - | TRBV27 | CAGGTGAVNEKLFF
TRBJ2-1 | - | TRBV11-2 | CASSVLTYNEQFF
TRBJ1-1 | - | TRBV6-6 | CASSPRQGGHTEAFF
TRBJ2-7 | - | TRBV19 | CASSKAAGETYEQYF
TRBJ1-1 | - | TRBV28 | CASLRGMNTEAFF
TRBJ2-1 | - | TRBV6-5 | CASSLNRGNEQFF
TRBJ2-7 | - | TRBV29-1 | CSCGTNSYEQYF
TRBJ2-3 | - | TRBV29-1 | CSAGTGPTDTQYF
TRBJ2-3 | - | TRBV5-1 | CASSPGQSYTDTQYF
TRBJ2-7 | few | TRBV12-3/TRBV12-4 | CASSWGEAYEQYF
TRBJ2-3 | - | TRBV3-1/TRBV3-2 | CASSPRTSLSTDTQYF
TRBJ1-2 | - | TRBV6-1 | CASSENSPYGYTF
TRBJ1-2 | - | TRBV5-4 | CASSLETDYGYTF
TRBJ2-5 | - | TRBV24-1 | CATSERGGQETQYF
TRBJ2-3 | - | TRBV19 | CASSVPAGAKDTQYF
TRBJ1-4 | few | TRBV3-1/TRBV3-2 | CASSQGPTNEKLFF
TRBJ2-1 | - | TRBV11-2 | CASSLEINPTNEQFF
TRBJ1-6 | - | TRBV13 | CASSLIAGGPTGSPLHF
TRBJ1-1 | once | TRBV5-1 | CASSLGAGAHEAFF
TRBJ1-2 | - | TRBV6-5 | CASSLDSYGYTF
TRBJ1-6 | - | TRBV19 | CATGTGAYSPLHF
TRBJ2-5 | - | TRBV2 | CASSSERGDGETQYF
TRBJ1-2 | once | TRBV9 | CASSVEGTGAGYGYTF
TRBJ2-3 | - | TRBV18 | CASSPRAGGGTDTQYF
TRBJ1-5 | - | TRBV19 | CASKDRANSNQPQHF
TRBJ1-2 | - | TRBV5-1 | CASKRQTANYGYTF
TRBJ1-3 | - | TRBV6-1 | CASSEAGTGGAGYTIYF
TRBJ1-3 | few | TRBV12-5 | CASDTGIGNTIYF
TRBJ2-5 | - | TRBV2 | CASSLDRGQETQYF
TRBJ1-3 | - | TRBV7-2 | CASSLARQSGNTIYF
TRBJ1-5 | - | TRBV6-6 | CASSHRDRGHYSNQPQHF
TRBJ2-3 | - | TRBV7-9 | CASSTGQGGTDTQYF
TRBJ2-2 | - | TRBV7-2 | CASSLDRGLSTGELFF
TRBJ2-1 | - | TRBV9 | CASSAQLAGGHNEQFF
TRBJ1-2 | - | TRBV7-2 | CASSLPVYGYTF
TRBJ1-5 | - | TRBV19 | CASSTDRNQPQHF
TRBJ1-6 | - | TRBV2 | CASNQEGVSSPLHF
TRBJ1-1 | - | TRBV12-5 | CASAPNTEAFF
TRBJ1-2 | - | TRBV13 | CASSLTGNYGYTF
TRBJ1-2 | - | TRBV24-1 | CATSDAGTGGSYGYTF
TRBJ1-1 | - | TRBV6-5 | CASNLGPLTEAFF
TRBJ2-3 | - | TRBV10-3 | CAISETAVDTDTQYF
TRBJ2-2 | once | TRBV9 | CASSPRGEETGELFF